This TCR beta chain came from a study of identical twins. Regarding the study as a whole: Low generation probability was overrepresented in out-of-frame alpha sequences shared by twins. A cross-sectional statistical analysis, not follow-up of the same donors, supported the conclusions.

This clonotype was seen a handful of times. The antigen remains undetermined. The CDR3 is 11 residues long. The V and J ends lost 8 bases and 4 bases respectively, with 7 bases between them. Each CDR3 protein gets one entry after TCRdb re-called the 5' RACE reads with MiXCR. The sample yields about 470,000 distinct CDR3 sequences, 24% seen once. These same records also appear under a second study, on T cells expressing NK-cell markers. That study adds: The eight sequenced donors comprised seven who were HCMV-seropositive and one who was seronegative.

The sample taken for sequencing was CD4+ T cells sorted from blood. The receptor's source is a woman aged 18-29 years in good health. J is TRBJ2-3 and V is TRBV12-3 or TRBV12-4; no firm D call. CDR3 sequence (DNA): TGTGCCAGCTCCGCGGCAGATACGCAGTATTTT. This encodes CASSAADTQYF.